This paragraph covers one T cell receptor (beta chain) sequence. This receptor's antigen is unknown. Base qualities were left out, and no much larger clone turns up one base away. The treatment or condition tag for this specimen amounts to: live attenuated yellow fever vaccine strain. Two biological replicates of bulk PBMCs were collected at each blood-draw timepoint. A standard Ficoll-Paque protocol was used to isolate PBMCs from peripheral blood. TriZol was used to extract RNA from bulk PBMCs, from CD4 and CD8 fractions, and from dextramer-positive and dextramer-negative fractions. The data were obtained in a study of T cells after yellow fever vaccination (dated by TCRdb to the late 2010s). In terms of the full investigation: The SMART-Seq v4 Ultra Low Input RNA kit was used to prepare libraries from fractions with low cell numbers. Two healthy male donors, one aged 18 to 30 and one aged 30 to 40 years, made up the cohort. To follow T-cell clones before and after primary and booster YFV17D yellow fever vaccination, bulk TCR alpha and beta repertoires were sequenced over time. Blood samples were taken at several timepoints before and after primary and secondary immunization, and bulk PBMC replicates and cell subsets were isolated. The paper as a whole reports these results and caveats: A small share of clonotypes was detected in both CD4 and CD8 compartments, with the overlap likely arising from convergent recombination. Most clones expanded after primary vaccination were re-detected after the booster (approximately 95% of CD4 and roughly 87% of CD8), suggesting broad memory maintenance. Only a couple of donors were included in the study, so the extent to which the findings can be generalized is limited. Compared with the primary T-cell response, the secondary T-cell response was weaker but faster, peaking on day 5 rather than day 15. Because abundant contaminating clonotypes from the bulk population could be contained in FACS-sorted repertoires, computational filtering was required.

Trimming leaves V shorter by 3 bases and J shorter by 7 bases, with the junction holding 21 bases beyond the gene matches. Taken from cysteine to phenylalanine, the CDR3 has 20 residues. This entry keeps only the CDR3 DNA: 60 bases, framed from base 1. Looking up the germline V gene yields CDR1 SGHAT and CDR2 FQNNGV. TCRdb names Illumina NovaSeq 6000 as the instrument used. TCR cDNA was synthesized by 5'RACE template switching, which introduced a universal primer site and unique molecular identifiers. Priming for cDNA synthesis came from both the TCR alpha and TCR beta constant segments. Two PCR steps were used to amplify libraries, with sample barcodes and sequencing adapters being added in the second step. Sequencing of the libraries was done on either Illumina HiSeq 2500 (2x100 bp) or NovaSeq (2x150 bp). The paper's processing steps were these. MIGEC handled demultiplexing of reads and collapsing into UMI consensus sequences, while MiXCR performed V(D)J alignment. Clonotypes responding to the vaccine were identified with edgeR on replicate PBMC samples, with the criteria of FDR below 0.01 and a log2 fold change above 5 up to day 15. Each bulk clonotype received a CD4 or CD8 identity based on whether the sequenced CD4 or CD8 repertoire contained that clonotype at higher abundance. TCRdb passed the public sequencing reads through fastp at Q25 and MiXCR, retaining productive beta sequences. Rows with a matching CDR3 protein are joined into one entry that keeps the most common DNA and genes. V and J calls and clone size were set by TCRdb, not the authors. The sample table lists a few hundred thousand distinct CDR3 sequences, over 3.5% of them with a count of one. The ten top clones hold 19% of the sample.

The rearranged chain carries TRBV11-2 and TRBJ2-1; 10 nucleotides in the junction match TRBD2. Sample: PBMCs, taken 15 days after the yellow fever booster vaccination. The receptor's source is a man younger than 30 who received the YFV17D yellow fever vaccine. The bases are TGTGCCAGCAGCTTTCGGGAACTAGCGGGGCCTACCAAGATTCTGAATGAGCAGTTCTTC. Translated, it gives CASSFRELAGPTKILNEQFF. Outside the CDR3, residues come from the reference TRBV11-2 and TRBJ2-1 proteins, so the full variable domain is: EAGVAQSPRYKIIEKRQSVAFWCNPISGHATLYWYQQILGQGPKLLIQFQNNGVVDDSQLPKDRFSAERLKGVDSTLKIQPAKLEDSAVYLCASSFRELAGPTKILNEQFFGPGTRLTVL.